The sequence of this T cell receptor (beta chain) was determined in a study of T cell responses to AZD1222 COVID-19 vaccine. Study context: Second doses at about 4 or about 12 weeks were pooled.

TCRdb's copy holds only in-frame clones and misses some; the assay was immunoSEQ multiplex PCR. The repertoire holds 140,000 to 150,000 clones, with roughly 85% as singletons. Comment on this clone: Antigen specificity is unknown.

Regarding the study as a whole: Females outnumbered males among donors, who were mostly white British; clonal diversity was possibly underestimated. Receipt of two AZD1222 doses was followed by a rise in Spike-specific TCR breadth and depth.

Germline CDR1 is MNHEY and CDR2 is SVGAGI. The CDR3 is 13 residues long. Trimming at V came to 6 bases and at J to 7 bases, leaving 5 bases not matched to a gene. Sequenced material: peripheral blood, taken on day 0 of AZD1222 vaccination. This sequence originates from an adult in good health. V and J are TRBV6-5 and TRBJ2-2; TRBD1 matches 7 bases. The CDR3 here is CASSRTGVGELFF. DNA for the CDR3: TGTGCCAGCAGCCGAACAGGGGTCGGGGAGCTGTTTTTT.